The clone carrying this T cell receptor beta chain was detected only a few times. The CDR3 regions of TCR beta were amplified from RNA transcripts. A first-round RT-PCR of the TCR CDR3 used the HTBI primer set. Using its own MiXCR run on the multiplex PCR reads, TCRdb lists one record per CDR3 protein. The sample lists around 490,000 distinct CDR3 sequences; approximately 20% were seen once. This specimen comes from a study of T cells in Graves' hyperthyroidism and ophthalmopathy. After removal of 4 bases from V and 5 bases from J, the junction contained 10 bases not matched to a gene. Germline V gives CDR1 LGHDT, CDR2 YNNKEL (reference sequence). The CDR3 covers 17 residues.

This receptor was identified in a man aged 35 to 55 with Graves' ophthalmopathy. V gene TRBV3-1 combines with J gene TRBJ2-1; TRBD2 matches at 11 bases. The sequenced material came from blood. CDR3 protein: CASSPLIPGLADNEQFF. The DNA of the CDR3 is TGTGCCAGCAGCCCCCTAATACCGGGACTAGCGGACAATGAGCAGTTCTTC.